This T cell receptor beta chain was retrieved from a study of response to subunit inactivated influenza vaccine. MiXCR, applied by TCRdb to the RT-PCR reads, yields one record per CDR3 protein. The sample lists roughly 520,000 distinct CDR3 sequences; about 25% were seen once. This CDR3 has 18 amino acids. Per germline, CDR1 SGHNT and CDR2 YYREEE (reference sequence). Unmatched junction bases numbered 13, after V lost 3 bases and J lost 5 bases. To note about this clonotype: The antigen remains unidentified.

General study results and limits: Authors suggested each seasonal influenza vaccination recruits few new T cells.

The rearrangement uses TRBV5-4 and TRBJ2-5; TRBD2 matches 13 bases. Sequenced material: CD4+ T cells sorted from PBMCs, taken around 5 days after vaccination. The TCR comes from a man between 50 and 59 years old who received an inactivated influenza vaccine. This CDR3 is CASSSGPGTSGTGETQYF. CDR3 coding DNA: TGTGCCAGCAGCTCGGGACCCGGGACTAGCGGGACGGGGGAGACCCAGTACTTC.